This T cell receptor (beta chain) was captured by sequencing in a study of cytomegalovirus exposure and HLA in healthy donors. Study conclusions and caveats: In a later analysis, productive TCRs from donors in an Asian-associated ancestry cluster reportedly carried fewer N-insertions than the cohort mean. It was shown in a later analysis that HLA-associated TCR beta chains were more clonally expanded than other, equally common chains. Per a prior analysis, the majority of TCR beta V segments were productive roughly 87% or roughly 30% of the time.

Losses at the gene ends were 0 bases for V and 8 bases for J; bases not matched to a gene: 6. Germline CDR1 and CDR2: SGDLS and YYNGEE. The CDR3 length is 14 residues. In the PCR, 60 Vbeta and 13 Jbeta primers were used. Sequencing used immunoSEQ multiplex PCR; TCRdb keeps in-frame clones, though not all of them. The table includes tens of thousands of clones, under 80% detected once. As to this clone: Its antigen is as yet unknown.

The chain carries TRBV9 and TRBJ2-3; TRBD1 agrees at 7 bases. The sequencing sample was made of PBMCs. This clonotype was sampled from a man between 60 and 75 years old in good health and CMV-seropositive. The DNA for the CDR3 is TGTGCCAGCAGCGTAGAAGGGGGCTCCGGTACGCAGTATTTT. Translation gives CASSVEGGSGTQYF.